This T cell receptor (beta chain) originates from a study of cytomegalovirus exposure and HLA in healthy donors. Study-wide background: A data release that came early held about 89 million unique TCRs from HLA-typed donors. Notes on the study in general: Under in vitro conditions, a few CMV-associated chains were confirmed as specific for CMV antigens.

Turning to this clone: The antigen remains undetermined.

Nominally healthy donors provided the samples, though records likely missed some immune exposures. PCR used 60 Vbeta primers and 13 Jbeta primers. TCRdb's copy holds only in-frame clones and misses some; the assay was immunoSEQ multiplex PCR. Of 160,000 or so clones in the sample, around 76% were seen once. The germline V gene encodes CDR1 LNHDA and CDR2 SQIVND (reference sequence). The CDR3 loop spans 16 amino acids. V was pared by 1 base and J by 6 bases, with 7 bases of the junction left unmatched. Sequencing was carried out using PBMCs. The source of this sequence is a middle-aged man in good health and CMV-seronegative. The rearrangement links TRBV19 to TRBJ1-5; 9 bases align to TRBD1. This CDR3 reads CASSIATDRGTQPQHF. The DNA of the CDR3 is TGTGCCAGTAGTATAGCCACCGACAGGGGGACTCAGCCCCAGCATTTT.